This T cell receptor beta chain comes out of a study of T cell responses to AZD1222 COVID-19 vaccine. With 3 bases clipped from V and 8 bases from J, the junction kept 7 bases outside the gene matches. Germline V gene data show CDR1 as LNHNV and CDR2 as YYDKDF (reference sequence). The CDR3 contains 15 residues. Findings and limits, study-wide: Females made up more of the donors, who were largely white British, and clonal diversity may have come out too low.

The method was immunoSEQ multiplex PCR; TCRdb's version includes in-frame clones alone and lacks a portion of them. The sample has 40,000 to 55,000 clones; about 86% are singletons. Comment on this clone: Its antigen is as yet unknown.

The J gene is TRBJ1-6, the V gene TRBV15, with 7 positions matching TRBD1. This TCR derives from an adult who received the AZD1222 COVID-19 vaccine. The source was peripheral blood, collected 28 days after the second AZD1222 dose. CDR3 sequence reads: CATSRGGQSYSPLHF. CDR3 DNA: TGTGCCACCAGCAGGGGGGGACAGTCTTATTCACCCCTCCACTTT.